This entry concerns a single TCR beta chain. Methods used by the authors: From reference gene primer amplification, estimates of nucleated cell counts were derived. The data were produced by immunoSEQ multiplex PCR, yet TCRdb's version contains in-frame clones alone and is incomplete. The DNA was the basis for D and trimming; V, J and clone size are from that table. This table holds approximately 210,000 clones, approximately 86% found once. This sample was included in a study of blood T cell repertoires in COVID-19. Background on the study: Sites across the United States, Italy and Spain contributed samples from acute and convalescent COVID-19.

Assignment of participants to cohorts was predicated upon participant-reported clinical history. This CDR3 has 16 amino acids. Germline CDR1 reads KGHDR; CDR2 reads SFDVKD. V was trimmed by 3 bases and J by 4 bases, leaving 16 bases between them. The clonotype was recovered from a woman aged 25 to 39 who had recovered from COVID-19. The sample comprised PBMCs or T cells enriched from blood (not recorded which). The chain couples TRBV24-1 to TRBJ2-3; D perhaps matches TRBD2 (6 bases). In DNA form, the CDR3 reads TGTGCCACCAGTGATCCGGGACGAGGGACTCCAGATACGCAGTATTTT. Protein: CATSDPGRGTPDTQYF.